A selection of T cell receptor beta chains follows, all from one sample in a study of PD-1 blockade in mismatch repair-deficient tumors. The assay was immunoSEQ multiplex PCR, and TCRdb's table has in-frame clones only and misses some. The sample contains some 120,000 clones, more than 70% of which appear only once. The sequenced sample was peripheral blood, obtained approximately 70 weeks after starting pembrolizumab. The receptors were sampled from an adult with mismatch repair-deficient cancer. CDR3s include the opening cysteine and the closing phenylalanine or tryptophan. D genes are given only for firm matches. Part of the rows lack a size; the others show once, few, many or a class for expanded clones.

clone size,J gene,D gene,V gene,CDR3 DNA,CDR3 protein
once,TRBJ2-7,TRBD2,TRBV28,TGTGCCAGCAGTTCTAGCGGGAGAAGGCTCGAGCAGTACTTC,CASSSSGRRLEQYF
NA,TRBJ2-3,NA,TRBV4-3,TGCGCCAGCAGCCAAGGGGGGGATCTCAGGACCCCGGGAGATACGCAGTATTTT,CASSQGGDLRTPGDTQYF
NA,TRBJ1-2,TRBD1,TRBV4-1,TGCGCCAGCAGCCAAGTGTTTGGACAGGCCGGGCGGGGCTATGGCTACACCTTC,CASSQVFGQAGRGYGYTF
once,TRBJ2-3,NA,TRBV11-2,TGTGCCAGCAGCTTAGTGAGGACTAGCACAGATACGCAGTATTTT,CASSLVRTSTDTQYF
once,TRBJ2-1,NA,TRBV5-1,TGCGCCAGCAGCCCTCCCCCGGCTGGCGGCCCATACAATGAGCAGTTCTTC,CASSPPPAGGPYNEQFF
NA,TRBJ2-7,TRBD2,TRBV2,TGTGCCAGCATTATAGCGGGAGGGTACAACGAGCAGTACTTC,CASIIAGGYNEQYF
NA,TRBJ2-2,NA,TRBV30,TGTGCCTGGAGTGTGGCCGGAGGACGGGAGCTGTTTTTT,CAWSVAGGRELFF
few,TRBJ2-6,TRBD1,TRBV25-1,TGTGCCAGCGCCCTCGGACAGGGGGCTCCTGGGGCCAACGTCCTGACTTTC,CASALGQGAPGANVLTF
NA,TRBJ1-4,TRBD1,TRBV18,TGTGCCAGCTCACCAAGACAGGGCGGGGAAAAACTGTTTTTT,CASSPRQGGEKLFF
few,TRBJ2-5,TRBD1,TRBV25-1,TGTGCCAGCGGGACAGGGGACCAAGAGACCCAGTACTTC,CASGTGDQETQYF
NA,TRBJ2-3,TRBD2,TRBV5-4,TGTGCCAGCAGCTTTGGCGGGAGGGAGAGCACAGATACGCAGTATTTT,CASSFGGRESTDTQYF
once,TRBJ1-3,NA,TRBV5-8,TGTGCCAGCAGCTTCGAAGGGGGAACTGGAAACACCATATATTTT,CASSFEGGTGNTIYF
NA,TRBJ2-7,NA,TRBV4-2,TGTGCCAGCAGCCAACTACAAAGCTCCTACGAGCAGTACTTC,CASSQLQSSYEQYF
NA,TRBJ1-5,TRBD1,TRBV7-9,TGTGCCAGCAGCCGGGACAGTAGCAATCAGCCCCAGCATTTT,CASSRDSSNQPQHF
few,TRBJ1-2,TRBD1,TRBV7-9,TGTGCCAGCAGCCGGGACAGGGCGGGCGGCTACACCTTC,CASSRDRAGGYTF
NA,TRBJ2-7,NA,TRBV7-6,TGTGCCAGCAGCTTAGGATCAGCGGGACAGGACGAGCAGTACTTC,CASSLGSAGQDEQYF
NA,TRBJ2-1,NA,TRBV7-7,TGTGCTAGCAGCTTAGGGGGGGGAACGGATGAGCAGTTCTTC,CASSLGGGTDEQFF
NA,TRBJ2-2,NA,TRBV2,TGTGCCAGCAGTGAACGGCCAGCCCTGAACACCGGGGAGCTGTTTTTT,CASSERPALNTGELFF
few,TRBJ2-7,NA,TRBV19,TGTGCCAGTAGTATACAAGGAGGATCCTACGAGCAGTACTTC,CASSIQGGSYEQYF
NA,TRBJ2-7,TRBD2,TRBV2,TGTGCCAGCGGGAGCACTAGCGGTAAAACCTACGAGCAGTACTTC,CASGSTSGKTYEQYF
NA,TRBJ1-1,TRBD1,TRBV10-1,TGCGCCAGCAGTGAAGGGACAGCTGAAGCTTTCTTT,CASSEGTAEAFF
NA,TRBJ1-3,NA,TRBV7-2,TGTGCCAGCAGCTTTCGAGGAAACACCATATATTTT,CASSFRGNTIYF
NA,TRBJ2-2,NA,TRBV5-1,TGCGCCAGCAGCATCAACACCGGGGAGCTGTTTTTT,CASSINTGELFF
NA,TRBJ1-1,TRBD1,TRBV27,TGTGCCAGCAGCGCTCTGACAGGGCAGGACACTGAAGCTTTCTTT,CASSALTGQDTEAFF
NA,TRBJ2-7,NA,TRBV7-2,TGTGCCAGCAGCTCGATTACTAGGGAGCAGTACTTC,CASSSITREQYF
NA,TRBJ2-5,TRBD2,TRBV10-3,TGTGCCATCAGTGAGACTAGCGGACTCCAAGAGACCCAGTACTTC,CAISETSGLQETQYF
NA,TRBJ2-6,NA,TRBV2,TGTGCCAGCACTGGGGGTGCTGGGGCCAACGTCCTGACTTTC,CASTGGAGANVLTF
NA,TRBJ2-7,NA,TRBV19,TGTGCCAGTAGACAGACAGGTGTGCGGTTGGAGGAGCAGTACTTC,CASRQTGVRLEEQYF
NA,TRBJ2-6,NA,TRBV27,TGTGCCAGCAGTTTGGGTAGGGGCTCTGGGGCCAACGTCCTGACTTTC,CASSLGRGSGANVLTF
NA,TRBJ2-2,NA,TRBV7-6,TGTGCCAGCAGCTTACGGGGGCGGAACACCGGGGAGCTGTTTTTT,CASSLRGRNTGELFF
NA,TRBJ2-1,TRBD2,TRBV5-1,TGCGCCAGCAGCTTGACTAGCGGGACTGAGCAGTTCTTC,CASSLTSGTEQFF
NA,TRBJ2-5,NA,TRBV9,TGTGCCAGCAGCGTAGACGGGGTTGGGGAGACCCAGTACTTC,CASSVDGVGETQYF
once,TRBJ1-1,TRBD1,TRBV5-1,TGCGCCAGCAGCGCATACAGGGGGCGGTATCACACTGAAGCTTTCTTT,CASSAYRGRYHTEAFF
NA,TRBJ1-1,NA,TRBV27,TGTGCCAGCAGTGGACAAACGATGAACACTGAAGCTTTCTTT,CASSGQTMNTEAFF
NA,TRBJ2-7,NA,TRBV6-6,TGTGCCAGCAGTTACCTGGGTGGCGAGCAGTACTTC,CASSYLGGEQYF
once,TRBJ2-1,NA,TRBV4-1,TGCGCCAGCAGCCCCCCGGGTGCGCTGAATGAGCAGTTCTTC,CASSPPGALNEQFF
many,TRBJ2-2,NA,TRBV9,TGTGCCAGCAGCGAACAACGTGCGAACACCGGGGAGCTGTTTTTT,CASSEQRANTGELFF
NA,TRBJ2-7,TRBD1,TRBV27,TGTGCCAGCAGTCCAAAGACAGGGGGTCTGGAGCAGTACTTC,CASSPKTGGLEQYF
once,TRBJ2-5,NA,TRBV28,TGTGCCAGCAGTTTCATAGATAACCCCCAAGAGACCCAGTACTTC,CASSFIDNPQETQYF
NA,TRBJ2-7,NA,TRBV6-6,TGTGCCAGCAGTTACTCTTACTCCGACTCCTACGAGCAGTACTTC,CASSYSYSDSYEQYF
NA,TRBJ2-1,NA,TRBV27,TGTGCCAGCCGCTTGGACAGTTACAATGAGCAGTTCTTC,CASRLDSYNEQFF
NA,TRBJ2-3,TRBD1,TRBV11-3,TGTGCCAGCAGCTCGAGGGGGCTAGCTCCACGGTCGGGACGGGATACGCAGTATTTT,CASSSRGLAPRSGRDTQYF
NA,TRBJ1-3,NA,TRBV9,TGTGCCAGCAGCGTAGCTTTAGGTCACGGAAACACCATATATTTT,CASSVALGHGNTIYF
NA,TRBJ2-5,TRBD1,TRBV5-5,TGTGCCAGCACACGCCGTCGACCGGGACAGCCCCAAGAGACCCAGTACTTC,CASTRRRPGQPQETQYF
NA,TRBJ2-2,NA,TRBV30,TGTGCCTGGAGTGAAGGAACCGGGGAGCTGTTTTTT,CAWSEGTGELFF
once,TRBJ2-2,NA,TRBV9,TGTGCCAGCAGCGTAGCGGGGGCCGCTAACACCGGGGAGCTGTTTTTT,CASSVAGAANTGELFF
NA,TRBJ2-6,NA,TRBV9,TGTGCCAGCAGCGCGCGCACCCGACAGTCCTCTGGGGCCAACGTCCTGACTTTC,CASSARTRQSSGANVLTF
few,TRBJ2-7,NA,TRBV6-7,TGTGCCAGCAGTCCATACTACGAGCAGTACTTC,CASSPYYEQYF
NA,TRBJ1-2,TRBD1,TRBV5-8,TGTGCCAGCAGCTTGTCGGGACAGGGACCTAACTATGGCTACACCTTC,CASSLSGQGPNYGYTF
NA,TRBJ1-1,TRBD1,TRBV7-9,TGTGCCAGCAGCTCACGCCCGACAGGGAAGGCTGAAGCTTTCTTT,CASSSRPTGKAEAFF
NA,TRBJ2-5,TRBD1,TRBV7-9,TGTGCCAGCAGCTCCCGACAGGGGGCGGGAGAGACCCAGTACTTC,CASSSRQGAGETQYF
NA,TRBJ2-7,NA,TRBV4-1,TGCGCCAGCAGCGATGCCTACTCCGAGCAGTACTTC,CASSDAYSEQYF
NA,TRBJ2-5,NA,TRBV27,TGTGCCAGCACCCTGCTACAAGAGACCCAGTACTTC,CASTLLQETQYF
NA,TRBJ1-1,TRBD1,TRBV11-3,TGTGCCAGCAGCCCGACAGGGGCTGAAGCTTTCTTT,CASSPTGAEAFF
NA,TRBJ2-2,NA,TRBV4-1,TGCGCCAGCAGCCAAGATCTGGTGCCAACCGGGGAGCTGTTTTTT,CASSQDLVPTGELFF
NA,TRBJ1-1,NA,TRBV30,TGTGCCTGGCTAATATTAGGCACTGAAGCTTTCTTT,CAWLILGTEAFF
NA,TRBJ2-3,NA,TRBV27,TGTGCCAGCAGTTTATCGGGACTCCCACGATTCACGCAGTATTTT,CASSLSGLPRFTQYF
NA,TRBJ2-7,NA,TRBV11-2,TGTGCCAGCAGCTTAGTACCCTACGAGCAGTACTTC,CASSLVPYEQYF
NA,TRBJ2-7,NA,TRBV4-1,TGCGCCAGCAGCCATCCTCGTAGGGGGTCTATCTCCTACGAGCAGTACTTC,CASSHPRRGSISYEQYF